This T cell receptor beta chain stems from a study of cytomegalovirus exposure and HLA in healthy donors. Study-level findings and limits: Segments of the TCR beta V type were, in most cases, productive about 87% or about 30% of the time in an earlier analysis. CMV serostatus was the only recorded immune exposure for donors. Whilst most TCR sequences proved rare, a subset of public TCRs occurred across many donors.

Germline V gene sequence: CDR1 SGDLS, CDR2 YYNGEE. The CDR3 sequence is 14 residues long. V shed 2 bases, J shed 5 bases, and the junction held 6 bases outside the gene matches. For this clone: Its target is not known.

The study ran its PCR with 60 Vbeta and 13 Jbeta primers. How the authors handled the data: Later, some 79 million unique TCR beta chains were counted in an analysis, and about 12 million of them were shared. Repertoires were generated with immunoSEQ multiplex PCR, while TCRdb's copy carries only in-frame clones and drops some. V and J calls plus clone size are reproduced from that table; the DNA served to infer D and trimming. In total, the table holds roughly 40,000 clones. Sequenced material: PBMCs. The chain recombines TRBV9 with TRBJ2-7; 8 bases map to TRBD2. This TCR was sampled from a man between 25 and 39 years old in good health and CMV-seronegative. The DNA for the CDR3 is TGTGCCAGCAGCGTGGGAGCGGGAGCGGACGAGCAGTACTTC. This sequence encodes CASSVGAGADEQYF.